This T cell receptor (beta chain) derives from a study of CD8 T cells in Susac syndrome. Study-level information: Among the sequenced Susac syndrome patients, roughly six had active disease while 8 or 9 were in remission.

It was negative isolation that provided the CD8+ and CD4+ T cells, whereas TEMRA cells were enriched by FACS. The authors reverse transcribed roughly 0.5 to 1 ug RNA with random hexamers. immunoSEQ multiplex PCR amplified TCR beta CDR3 across 54 Vbeta, 13 Jbeta. TCRdb reanalysed the immunoSEQ multiplex PCR reads using MiXCR and keeps one entry per CDR3 protein. The sample has approximately 50,000 distinct CDR3 sequences, 95% seen once; the top ten hold 0.75%. The clonotype comes from a human donor with Susac syndrome. Sequenced: CD8+ T cells from PBMCs.

The CDR3 DNA follows: TGCGCCAGCAGCCGGAGGTTTGGGCAGGGGGAAGATACGCAGTATTTT. Encoded protein: CASSRRFGQGEDTQYF. The chain has TRBV4-1 and TRBJ2-3; 7 positions match TRBD1. Trimming took 4 bases from V and 5 from J; bases not matched to a gene: 12. Germline V gives CDR1 MGHRA, CDR2 YSYEKL. The CDR3 has 16 amino acids.